The entry that follows covers one TCR beta chain sequence. This entry belongs to a study of early T cells in non-severe SARS-CoV-2 infection. Looking at the study overall: RNA in bulk from unsorted whole blood was sequenced, and chains were unpaired.

This CDR3 is 12 amino acids long. In germline, CDR1 is SGHTA, CDR2 FQGNSA. The V end lost 5 bases, the J end lost 7 bases, and 9 bases lay between the germline ends. Attached unique molecular identifiers marked individual cDNA molecules. In TCRdb, the 5' RACE reads were re-called with MiXCR into one record per CDR3 protein. The sample consists of about 82,000 distinct CDR3 sequences, roughly 13% of them appearing once. Source material: whole blood. This chain joins TRBV7-2 and TRBJ1-5; TRBD1 might be the D (5 bases). The clonotype originates from an adult who was a healthcare worker with PCR-confirmed SARS-CoV-2 infection or an uninfected control (not recorded which). The CDR3 DNA follows: TGTGCCAGCAGCCTCGCAGGGCAGCCCCAGCATTTT. As protein: CASSLAGQPQHF.